These T cell receptor beta chains were read from a single sample in a study of T cell responses to AZD1222 COVID-19 vaccine. Produced via immunoSEQ multiplex PCR; TCRdb's table is partial and in-frame only. The data hold roughly 180,000 clones, with over 80% observed a single time. Sequenced here: peripheral blood, sampled 28 days after the second dose of the MenACWY control vaccine. Every receptor here comes from an adult who received the MenACWY meningococcal vaccine as a control. The conserved cysteine and the conserved F or W are not part of the CDR3 here.

v_gene: TRBV30
j_gene: TRBJ2-2
len: 13
CDR3aa: AWRRQGADTGELF

v_gene: TRBV6-6
j_gene: TRBJ1-1
len: 12
CDR3aa: ASSNRGRGTEAF

v_gene: TRBV7-2
j_gene: TRBJ2-2
len: 12
CDR3aa: ASRDDPRTGELF

v_gene: TRBV7-9
j_gene: TRBJ1-3
len: 11
CDR3aa: ASSSLSGNTIY

v_gene: TRBV14
j_gene: TRBJ1-2
len: 12
CDR3aa: ASSQEWKGYGYT

v_gene: TRBV14
j_gene: TRBJ1-6
len: 12
CDR3aa: ASSQETGNSPLH

v_gene: TRBV9
j_gene: TRBJ2-1
len: 14
CDR3aa: ASSVATSGGYNEQF

v_gene: TRBV2
j_gene: TRBJ2-7
len: 15
CDR3aa: ASSEAVRGGTPYEQY

v_gene: TRBV15
j_gene: TRBJ1-2
len: 13
CDR3aa: ATSSVGTLTSGYT

v_gene: TRBV18
j_gene: TRBJ1-1
len: 14
CDR3aa: ASSPRISQGNTEAF

v_gene: TRBV3-1/TRBV3-2
j_gene: TRBJ2-1
len: 13
CDR3aa: ASSPGVGSYNEQF

v_gene: TRBV7-2
j_gene: TRBJ2-7
len: 13
CDR3aa: ASSFVTSGSYEQY

v_gene: TRBV2
j_gene: TRBJ2-7
len: 10
CDR3aa: ASSALGPEQY

v_gene: TRBV30
j_gene: TRBJ1-5
len: 14
CDR3aa: AWSAGNVGGNQPQH

v_gene: TRBV5-1
j_gene: TRBJ1-1
len: 10
CDR3aa: ASSWTGGFGF

v_gene: TRBV12-3/TRBV12-4
j_gene: TRBJ2-3
len: 9
CDR3aa: ASSRTDTQY

v_gene: TRBV4-2
j_gene: TRBJ1-2
len: 12
CDR3aa: ASSQVRGNYGYT

v_gene: TRBV11-2
j_gene: TRBJ1-1
len: 14
CDR3aa: ASSVPLTAGNTEAF

v_gene: TRBV19
j_gene: TRBJ2-5
len: 13
CDR3aa: ASSMTPVESETQY

v_gene: TRBV10-2
j_gene: TRBJ2-1
len: 13
CDR3aa: ASSGGDRVKNEQF

v_gene: TRBV19
j_gene: TRBJ2-2
len: 14
CDR3aa: ASIRGELSGTGELF

v_gene: TRBV5-4
j_gene: TRBJ1-5
len: 12
CDR3aa: ASSFDRGRQPQH

v_gene: TRBV27
j_gene: TRBJ2-3
len: 12
CDR3aa: ASSFSRAADTQY

v_gene: TRBV6-1
j_gene: TRBJ2-5
len: 13
CDR3aa: ASSELGTGKETQY

v_gene: TRBV4-1
j_gene: TRBJ2-5
len: 12
CDR3aa: ASSRGHNQETQY

v_gene: TRBV4-3
j_gene: TRBJ2-3
len: 14
CDR3aa: ASSQDWTSGMNTQY

v_gene: TRBV6-6
j_gene: TRBJ2-3
len: 15
CDR3aa: ASSPRPPGPSTDTQY

v_gene: TRBV6-4
j_gene: TRBJ1-1
len: 11
CDR3aa: ASSRVSNTEAF